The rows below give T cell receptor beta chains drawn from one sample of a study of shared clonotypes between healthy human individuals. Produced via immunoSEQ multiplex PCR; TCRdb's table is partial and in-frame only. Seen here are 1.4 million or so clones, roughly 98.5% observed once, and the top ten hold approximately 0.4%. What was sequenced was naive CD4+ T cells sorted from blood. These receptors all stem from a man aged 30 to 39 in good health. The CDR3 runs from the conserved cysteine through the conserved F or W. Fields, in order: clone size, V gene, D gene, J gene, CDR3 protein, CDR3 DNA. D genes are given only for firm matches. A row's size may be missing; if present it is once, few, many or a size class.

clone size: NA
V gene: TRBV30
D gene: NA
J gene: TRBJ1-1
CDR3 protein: CAWGRGIFTEAFF
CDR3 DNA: TGTGCCTGGGGTAGGGGGATATTTACTGAAGCTTTCTTT

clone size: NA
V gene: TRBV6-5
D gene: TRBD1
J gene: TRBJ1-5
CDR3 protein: CASRGQPNQPQHF
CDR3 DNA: TGTGCCAGTAGGGGACAGCCCAATCAGCCCCAGCATTTT

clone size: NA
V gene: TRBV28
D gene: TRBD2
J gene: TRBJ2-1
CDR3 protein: CASSSSAGSSYNEQFF
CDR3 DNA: TGTGCCAGCAGTTCATCAGCGGGGAGCTCCTACAATGAGCAGTTCTTC

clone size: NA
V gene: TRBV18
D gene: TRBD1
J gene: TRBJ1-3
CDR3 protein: CASSPPGQGSGNTIYF
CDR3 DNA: TGTGCCAGCTCACCACCAGGACAGGGCTCTGGAAACACCATATATTTT

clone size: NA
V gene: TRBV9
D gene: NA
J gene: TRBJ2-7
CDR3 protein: CASSARDTPYEQYF
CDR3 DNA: TGTGCCAGCAGCGCCCGGGACACCCCCTACGAGCAGTACTTC

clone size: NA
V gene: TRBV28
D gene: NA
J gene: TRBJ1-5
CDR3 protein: CAGSPSNQPQHF
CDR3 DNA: TGTGCAGGGAGCCCTAGCAATCAGCCCCAGCATTTT

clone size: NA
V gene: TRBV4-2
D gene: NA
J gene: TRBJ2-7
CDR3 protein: CASRSHEGPSYEQYF
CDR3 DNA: TGTGCCAGCAGATCACATGAGGGCCCCTCCTACGAGCAGTACTTC

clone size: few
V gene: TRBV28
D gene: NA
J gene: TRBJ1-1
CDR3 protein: CASSLKTVEAFF
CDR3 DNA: TGTGCCAGCAGTTTAAAGACCGTCGAAGCTTTCTTT

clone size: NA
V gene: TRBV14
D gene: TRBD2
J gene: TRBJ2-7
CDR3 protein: CASSYLSGRNDEQYF
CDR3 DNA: TGTGCCAGCAGCTACCTTAGCGGGAGGAACGACGAGCAGTACTTC

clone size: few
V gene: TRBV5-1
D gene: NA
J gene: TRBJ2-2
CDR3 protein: CASSLGSGNTGELFF
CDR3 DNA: TGCGCCAGCAGCTTGGGTAGCGGGAACACCGGGGAGCTGTTTTTT

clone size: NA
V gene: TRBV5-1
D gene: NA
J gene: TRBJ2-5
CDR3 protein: CASSLPGAGETQYF
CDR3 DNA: TGCGCCAGCAGCTTGCCGGGGGCCGGGGAGACCCAGTACTTC

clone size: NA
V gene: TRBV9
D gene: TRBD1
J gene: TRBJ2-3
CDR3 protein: CASSVGSLWRDRDTDTQYF
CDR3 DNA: TGTGCCAGCAGCGTAGGCTCTTTGTGGCGGGACAGGGACACAGATACGCAGTATTTT

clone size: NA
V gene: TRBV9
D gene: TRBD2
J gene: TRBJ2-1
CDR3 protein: CASSVISGSRNEQFF
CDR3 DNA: TGTGCCAGCAGCGTTATTAGCGGGAGTAGGAATGAGCAGTTCTTC

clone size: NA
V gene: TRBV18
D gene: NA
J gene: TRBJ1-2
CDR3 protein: CASSLAGGYGYTF
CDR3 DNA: TGTGCCAGCTCCCTCGCAGGTGGCTATGGCTACACCTTC

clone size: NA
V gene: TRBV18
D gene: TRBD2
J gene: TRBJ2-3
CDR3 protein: CASSRSGSEKNTQYF
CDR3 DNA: TGTGCCAGCTCACGTAGCGGGAGTGAAAAAAATACGCAGTATTTT

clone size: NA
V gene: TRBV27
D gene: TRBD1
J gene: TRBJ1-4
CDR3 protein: CASSLRGQRTNEKLFF
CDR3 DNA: TGTGCCAGCAGTTTACGGGGACAGAGGACCAATGAAAAACTGTTTTTT

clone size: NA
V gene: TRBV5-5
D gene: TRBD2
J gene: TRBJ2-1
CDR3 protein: CASSEGLAGRGAYNEQFF
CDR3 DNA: TGTGCCAGCTCAGAGGGACTAGCGGGTAGAGGGGCCTACAATGAGCAGTTCTTC

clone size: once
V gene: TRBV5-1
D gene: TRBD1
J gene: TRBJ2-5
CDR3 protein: CASSLWGTEEETQYF
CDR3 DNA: TGCGCCAGCAGCTTGTGGGGGACAGAAGAAGAGACCCAGTACTTC

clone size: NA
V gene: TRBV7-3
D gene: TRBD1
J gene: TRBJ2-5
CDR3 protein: CASSLGTGDETQYF
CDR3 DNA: TGTGCCAGCAGCTTGGGGACAGGGGACGAGACCCAGTACTTC

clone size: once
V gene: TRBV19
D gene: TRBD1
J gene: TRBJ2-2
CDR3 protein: CASNDRGRTGELFF
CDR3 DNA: TGTGCCAGTAACGACAGGGGGCGCACCGGGGAGCTGTTTTTT

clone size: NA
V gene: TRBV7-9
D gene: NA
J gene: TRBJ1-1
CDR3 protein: CASSLDLENTEAFF
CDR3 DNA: TGTGCCAGCAGCTTAGACTTGGAGAACACTGAAGCTTTCTTT

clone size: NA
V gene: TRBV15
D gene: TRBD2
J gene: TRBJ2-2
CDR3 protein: CATSVAGTGGELFF
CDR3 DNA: TGTGCCACCAGCGTAGCGGGAACGGGCGGGGAGCTGTTTTTT

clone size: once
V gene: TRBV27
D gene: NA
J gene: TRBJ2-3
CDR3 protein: CASSMNPVLSTDTQYF
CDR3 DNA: TGTGCCAGCAGTATGAACCCTGTCTTGAGCACAGATACGCAGTATTTT

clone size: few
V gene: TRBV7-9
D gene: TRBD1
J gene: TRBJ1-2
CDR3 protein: CASSFTGGQGYTF
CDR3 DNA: TGTGCCAGCAGCTTCACAGGGGGCCAGGGCTACACCTTC

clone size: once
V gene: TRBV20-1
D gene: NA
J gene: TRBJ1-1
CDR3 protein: CSAPGNTEAFF
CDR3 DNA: TGCAGTGCGCCGGGGAACACTGAAGCTTTCTTT

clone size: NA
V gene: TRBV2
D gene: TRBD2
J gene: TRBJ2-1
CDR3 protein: CASRARSGGVFDEQFF
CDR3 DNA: TGTGCCAGCAGAGCTAGGAGTGGGGGGGTGTTCGACGAGCAGTTCTTC

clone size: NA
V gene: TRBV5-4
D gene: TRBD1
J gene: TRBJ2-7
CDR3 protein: CASSYGTGDSYEQYF
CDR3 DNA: TGTGCCAGCAGCTATGGGACAGGGGACTCCTACGAGCAGTACTTC

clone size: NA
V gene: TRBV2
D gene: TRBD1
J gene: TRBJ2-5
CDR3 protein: CASSRSPGGKETQYF
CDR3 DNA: TGTGCCAGCAGCAGAAGTCCAGGGGGCAAGGAGACCCAGTACTTC